The clone carrying this T cell receptor (beta chain) counts as medium-sized. Its matching antigen is unknown. This sample was included in a study of neurological immune-mediated disorders. The ends were cut back, 3 bases at V and 0 bases at J, with 9 bases in the middle. The CDR3 covers 13 residues. CDR1 is DFQATT and CDR2 is SNEGSKA in the germline V gene (reference sequence). Findings and limits, study-wide: No CDR3 amino acid sequences were shared by expanded clones across subjects, suggesting private repertoires in all groups.

The sorted libraries involved the use of under 1.2 million CD4+ or CD8+ T cells. 5'RACE with 10-nucleotide random UMIs produced the cDNA. TCRdb itself ran the 5' RACE reads through MiXCR, one entry per CDR3 protein. This sample has around 20,000 distinct CDR3 sequences; around 15% occur once, and the top ten carry 6% to 8%. The chain links TRBV20-1 to TRBJ2-7, with D maybe TRBD2 (6 bases). Input material: CD4+ T cells from blood. The receptor was isolated from a woman aged 55-69 years with HTLV-1-associated myelopathy (HAM/TSP). In nucleotides, the CDR3 is TGCAGTGCTAGTTCGGGAGCCTCCTACGAGCAGTACTTC. This translates into CSASSGASYEQYF.